A single sample is the source of the 26 T cell receptor beta chains below, sequenced in a study of T cell repertoires in cytomegalovirus infection. TCRdb called the reads again in MiXCR, with one record for every CDR3 protein. The data hold some 440,000 distinct CDR3 sequences, with roughly 30% observed a single time. Sequenced sample: PBMCs. The receptors shown here come from a human donor in good health (CMV status not recorded). Some clones in this sample may be carry-over from other donors' samples.

This clonotype was counted at least ten times. This chain links TRBV7-2 with TRBJ2-6; no firm D call. The ends were cut back, 2 bases at V and 0 bases at J, with 11 bases in the middle. The CDR3 has 17 residues. Germline V gives CDR1 SGHTA, CDR2 FQGNSA. CDR3 coding DNA: TGTGCCAGCAGCTTACAGGTTTCCTACTCTGGGGCCAACGTCCTGACTTTC. Its translation is CASSLQVSYSGANVLTF.

This clonotype was seen only a few times. The gene calls are TRBV5-1 and TRBJ2-7; 11 nucleotides match TRBD2. From germline, CDR1 is SGHRS and CDR2 YFSETQ. The CDR3 totals 15 residues. Trimming took 5 bases from V and 5 from J; bases not matched to a gene: 9. Here the CDR3 reads CASSKTSGVWDEQYF. CDR3 DNA: TGCGCCAGCAGTAAGACTAGCGGGGTCTGGGACGAGCAGTACTTC.

This chain connects TRBV2 to TRBJ1-4; D is uncertain. V was trimmed by 6 bases and J by 3 bases, leaving 17 bases between them. CDR1 and CDR2 (germline): SNHLY, FYNNEI. This CDR3 has 16 residues. The CDR3 coding sequence is TGTGCCAGCAGGTCAAGGAGGGTGGTGTCTAATGAAAAACTGTTTTTT. Translated, it gives CASRSRRVVSNEKLFF.

The chain uses TRBV29-1 and TRBJ2-3; 7 positions match TRBD1. Trimming took 5 bases from V and 1 from J; bases not matched to a gene: 9. The CDR3 is made up of 15 amino acids. CDR1 SQVTM and CDR2 ANQGSEA come from the germline V gene. The CDR3 sequence: CSVPPKDRGTDTQYF. The CDR3 DNA follows: TGCAGCGTTCCCCCCAAAGACAGGGGCACAGATACGCAGTATTTT.

This clonotype was detected only a few times. The chain uses TRBV6-5 and TRBJ2-5; 12 nucleotides align to TRBD2. Germline CDR1 reads MNHEY; CDR2 reads SVGAGI. The CDR3 is 16 residues long. V gave up 5 bases and J gave up 1 base; unmatched junction bases: 5. CDR3 residues: CASSDTSGGPQETQYF. As DNA, the CDR3 is TGTGCCAGCAGTGACACTAGCGGGGGGCCCCAAGAGACCCAGTACTTC.

This clonotype was recorded many times. The rearrangement uses TRBV28 and TRBJ1-1; TRBD1 matches at 8 bases. After removal of 2 bases from V and 4 bases from J, the junction contained 6 bases not matched to a gene. CDR1 is MDHEN, CDR2 SYDVKM, per germline. The CDR3 has 15 amino acids. The CDR3 spells CASSLPTGEGTEAFF. As DNA, the CDR3 is TGTGCCAGCAGTTTACCGACAGGGGAGGGCACTGAAGCTTTCTTT. Full variable domain (rest looked up from reference TRBV28 and TRBJ1-1): DVKVTQSSRYLVKRTGEKVFLECVQDMDHENMFWYRQDPGLGLRLIYFSYDVKMKEKGDIPEGYSVSREKKERFSLILESASTNQTSMYLCASSLPTGEGTEAFFGQGTRLTVV.

This clonotype was seen more than once but under ten times. The rearrangement links TRBV27 to TRBJ2-1; 7 bases agree with TRBD2. The CDR3 runs 12 residues. Germline trimming cut 4 bases from V and 14 bases from J; bases unmatched to any gene: 8. In germline, CDR1 is MNHEY, CDR2 SMNVEV (reference sequence). Written as DNA, the CDR3 is TGTGCCAGCAGTTCCCAGGGACTAACAGAGTTCTTC. Translating gives CASSSQGLTEFF.

This clonotype came up a few times. The rearrangement uses TRBV12-3 or TRBV12-4 and TRBJ1-6, with D unclear. V lost 5 bases to trimming and J lost 8 bases, with 16 bases between them. The CDR3 contains 15 residues. The CDR3 coding sequence is TGTGCCAGCAGTCCTTGGGCGGGGAAGGATTCACCCCTCCACTTT. The encoded protein is CASSPWAGKDSPLHF.

The chain combines TRBV2 with TRBJ1-1; maybe TRBD1 (5 bases). With 8 bases removed from V and 0 bases from J, the gap between germline ends came to 19 bases. Germline CDR1 SNHLY, CDR2 FYNNEI. There are 16 residues in the CDR3. CDR3 DNA: TGTGCCAGCGGACTGAAGGGTCGGGGGATGAACACTGAAGCTTTCTTT. Encoded protein: CASGLKGRGMNTEAFF.

This clonotype was counted between two and nine times. This chain joins TRBV6-1 and TRBJ2-7; TRBD2 agrees at 9 bases. V lost 2 bases to trimming and J lost 0 bases; unmatched junction nucleotides: 2. The CDR3 covers 15 residues. The germline V gene has CDR1 MNHNS and CDR2 SASEGT. The CDR3 here is CASSELAGSSYEQYF. The CDR3 DNA reads as TGTGCCAGCAGTGAACTAGCGGGGAGCTCCTACGAGCAGTACTTC.

This clonotype was picked up many times. The chain has TRBV7-2 and TRBJ2-5; TRBD2 agrees at 7 bases. V shed 2 bases, J shed 2 bases, and the junction held 8 bases outside the gene matches. CDR1 SGHTA and CDR2 FQGNSA come from the germline V gene. The CDR3 length is 16 residues. This CDR3 reads CASSLLGGKPQETQYF. The CDR3 nucleotides read TGTGCCAGCAGCTTACTCGGGGGGAAACCTCAAGAGACCCAGTACTTC.

The chain is built from TRBV19 and TRBJ1-1; D possibly corresponds to TRBD1 (5 bases). With 3 bases removed from V and 1 base from J, the gap between germline ends came to 21 bases. CDR3 length: 18 residues. Germline V gene sequence: CDR1 LNHDA, CDR2 SQIVND (reference sequence). The CDR3 sequence is CASSMAGVGVGANTEAFF. The DNA of the CDR3 is TGTGCCAGTAGTATGGCCGGGGTAGGGGTTGGAGCGAACACTGAAGCTTTCTTT.

This clonotype appeared many times. The chain has TRBV7-8 and TRBJ2-1, with 9 bases identical to TRBD2. The junction had 7 bases not matched to a gene; V was cut back by 5 bases and J by 2 bases. Germline V gene sequence: CDR1 SGHVS, CDR2 FQNEAQ. This CDR3 comprises 16 residues. This chain's CDR3 is CASSLPSGGTYNEQFF. The CDR3 coding sequence is TGTGCCAGCAGCCTCCCCAGCGGGGGGACCTACAATGAGCAGTTCTTC.

This chain links TRBV5-6 with TRBJ1-5, with a possible D match to TRBD1 (6 bases). The CDR3 has 15 amino acids. Germline loops: CDR1 SGHDT, CDR2 YYEEEE. Trimming shortened V by 2 bases and J by 10 bases, and 19 bases separated the two germline ends. The CDR3 coding sequence is TGTGCCAGCAGCTTAGGGGGGACTACCAAGCTCCCCCAGCATTTT. This gives the protein CASSLGGTTKLPQHF.

The table lists this clonotype with many counts. This chain uses TRBV7-8 with TRBJ2-7; 14 bases fit TRBD2. Losses at the gene ends were 5 bases for V and 0 bases for J; bases not matched to a gene: 9. The CDR3 extends over 18 amino acids. Germline CDR1 is SGHVS and CDR2 is FQNEAQ. The CDR3 spells CASSPGGLAGAPSYEQYF. The CDR3 coding sequence is TGTGCCAGCAGCCCGGGGGGACTAGCGGGGGCCCCCTCCTACGAGCAGTACTTC.

This clonotype was detected a few times. The gene calls are TRBV6-5 and TRBJ2-7, with no clear D. Germline CDR1 is MNHEY and CDR2 is SVGAGI. V gave up 6 bases and J gave up 3 bases, with 15 bases separating them. CDR3 length: 14 residues. CDR3 loop: CASRLDHNSYEQYF. The DNA of the CDR3 is TGTGCCAGCAGACTCGATCACAACAGCTACGAGCAGTACTTC.

As for this clonotype: This may be a read error, as it is one base from a much larger clone. V gene TRBV7-2 combines with J gene TRBJ2-2; 9 bases map to TRBD1. V trimming: 1 base; J trimming: 6 bases; junction bases outside the gene matches: 6. This CDR3 contains 16 residues. Per the germline V gene, CDR1 is SGHTA and CDR2 is FQGNSA. This CDR3 is CASSLEGTGFPGELFF. CDR3 sequence (DNA): TGTGCCAGCAGCTTAGAAGGGACAGGGTTCCCCGGGGAGCTGTTTTTT.

This clonotype has a count of ten or more. The genes are TRBV6-1 and TRBJ2-1; 12 positions match TRBD2. The germline CDR1 and CDR2 sequences are MNHNS and SASEGT. This CDR3 comprises 16 residues. After removal of 6 bases from V and 3 bases from J, the junction contained 6 bases not matched to a gene. This CDR3 reads CASRTLAGGIYNEQFF. The CDR3, as DNA: TGTGCCAGCAGAACACTAGCGGGGGGCATCTACAATGAGCAGTTCTTC.

V and J are TRBV28 and TRBJ2-7; the D is unclear. This CDR3 region has 14 residues. Germline CDR1 is MDHEN and CDR2 is SYDVKM. V lost 1 base, J lost 3 bases, and 10 bases lay in between. The CDR3 loop reads CASSLYPVSYEQYF. In DNA form, the CDR3 reads TGTGCCAGCAGTTTATATCCGGTGAGCTACGAGCAGTACTTC.

The chain has TRBV5-6 and TRBJ2-5; D is unresolved. This CDR3 has 12 residues. The V and J ends lost 0 bases and 7 bases respectively, with 7 bases between them. Germline V lookup: CDR1 SGHDT, CDR2 YYEEEE. The chain's CDR3 is CASSLDRGTQYF. The CDR3, as DNA: TGTGCCAGCAGCTTGGATAGAGGGACCCAGTACTTC.

This clonotype was observed a few times. This chain connects TRBV5-4 to TRBJ2-1; D is unclear. The germline CDR1 and CDR2 sequences are SGHNT and YYREEE (reference sequence). Between the trimmed V and J ends, which lost 0 bases and 6 bases, there was a span of 4 bases. CDR3 length: 12 amino acids. CDR3 coding DNA: TGTGCCAGCAGCTTGGATTTCAATGAGCAGTTCTTC. Encoded protein: CASSLDFNEQFF.

The V call is TRBV12-3 or TRBV12-4, the J call TRBJ1-2; D is possibly TRBD1 (5 bases). With 1 base removed from V and 5 bases from J, the gap between germline ends came to 17 bases. The CDR3 contains 16 residues. CDR3 protein: CASSLGESGLWYGYTF. The CDR3 nucleotides are TGTGCCAGCAGTTTAGGAGAGTCAGGGTTGTGGTATGGCTACACCTTC.

The rearrangement joins TRBV6-2 or TRBV6-3 to TRBJ2-1, with 12 bases fitting TRBD2. CDR3 length: 19 residues. The germline V gene has CDR1 MNHEY and CDR2 SVGEGT. V was pared by 2 bases and J by 8 bases, with 16 bases of the junction left unmatched. CDR3 in amino acids: CASSYPTSGGFAVLHEQFF. In DNA form, the CDR3 reads TGTGCCAGCAGTTACCCGACTAGCGGGGGTTTTGCGGTTCTCCATGAGCAGTTCTTC.

V is TRBV5-4 and J is TRBJ2-3, with TRBD2 matching over 8 bases. Trimming cost V 3 bases and J 1 base; bases outside gene matches: 7. The germline V gene encodes CDR1 SGHNT and CDR2 YYREEE (reference sequence). The CDR3 is 16 residues long. The CDR3 protein is CASSSGPGLGTDTQYF. CDR3 in DNA: TGTGCCAGCAGCTCAGGACCGGGACTAGGCACAGATACGCAGTATTTT.

The chain employs TRBV24-1 and TRBJ2-5; 8 nucleotides agree with TRBD1. The junction had 7 bases not matched to a gene; V was cut back by 3 bases and J by 5 bases. The length of the CDR3 is 15 residues. Germline loops: CDR1 KGHDR, CDR2 SFDVKD. The CDR3 DNA is TGTGCCACCAGTGATGGAGGACAGGGTGAGGAGACCCAGTACTTC. As protein: CATSDGGQGEETQYF.

This clonotype appeared a few times. The chain couples TRBV5-4 to TRBJ1-2; D ambiguous. The CDR3 is made up of 11 amino acids. The V gene lost 3 bases and the J gene lost 3 bases, with 3 bases spanning the gap. Germline V gene lookup returns CDR1 SGHNT and CDR2 YYREEE (reference sequence). Here the CDR3 DNA reads TGTGCCAGCAGCTGGGACTATGGCTACACCTTC. Residues: CASSWDYGYTF.